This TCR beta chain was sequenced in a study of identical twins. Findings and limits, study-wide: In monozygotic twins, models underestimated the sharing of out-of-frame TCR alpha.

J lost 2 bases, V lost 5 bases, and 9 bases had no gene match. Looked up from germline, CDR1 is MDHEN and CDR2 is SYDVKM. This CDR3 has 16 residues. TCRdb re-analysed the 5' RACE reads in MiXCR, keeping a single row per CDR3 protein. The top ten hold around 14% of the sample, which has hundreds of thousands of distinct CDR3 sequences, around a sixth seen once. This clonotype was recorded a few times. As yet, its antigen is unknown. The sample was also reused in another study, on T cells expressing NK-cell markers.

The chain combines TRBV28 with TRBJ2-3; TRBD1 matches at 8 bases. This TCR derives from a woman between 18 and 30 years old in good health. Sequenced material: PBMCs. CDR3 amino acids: CASSHSGTGYTDTQYF. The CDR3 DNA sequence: TGTGCCAGCAGTCATTCCGGGACAGGCTACACAGATACGCAGTATTTT.